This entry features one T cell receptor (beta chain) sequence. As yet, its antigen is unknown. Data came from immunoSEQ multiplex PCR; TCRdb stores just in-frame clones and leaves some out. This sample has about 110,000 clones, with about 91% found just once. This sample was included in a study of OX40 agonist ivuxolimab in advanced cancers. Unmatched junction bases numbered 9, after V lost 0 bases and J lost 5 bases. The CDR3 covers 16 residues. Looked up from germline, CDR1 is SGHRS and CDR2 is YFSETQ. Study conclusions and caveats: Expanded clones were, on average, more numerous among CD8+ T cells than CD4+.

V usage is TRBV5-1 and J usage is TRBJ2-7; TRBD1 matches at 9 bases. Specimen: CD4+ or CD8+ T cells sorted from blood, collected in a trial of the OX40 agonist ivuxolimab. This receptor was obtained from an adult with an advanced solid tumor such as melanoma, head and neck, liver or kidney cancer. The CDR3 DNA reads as TGCGCCAGCAGCTTGGCTCCGGGGGACAGGGATCACGAGCAGTACTTC. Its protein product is CASSLAPGDRDHEQYF. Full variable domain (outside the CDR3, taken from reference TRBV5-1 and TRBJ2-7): KAGVTQTPRYLIKTRGQQVTLSCSPISGHRSVSWYQQTPGQGLQFLFEYFSETQRNKGNFPGRFSGRQFSNSRSEMNVSTLELGDSALYLCASSLAPGDRDHEQYFGPGTRLTVT.